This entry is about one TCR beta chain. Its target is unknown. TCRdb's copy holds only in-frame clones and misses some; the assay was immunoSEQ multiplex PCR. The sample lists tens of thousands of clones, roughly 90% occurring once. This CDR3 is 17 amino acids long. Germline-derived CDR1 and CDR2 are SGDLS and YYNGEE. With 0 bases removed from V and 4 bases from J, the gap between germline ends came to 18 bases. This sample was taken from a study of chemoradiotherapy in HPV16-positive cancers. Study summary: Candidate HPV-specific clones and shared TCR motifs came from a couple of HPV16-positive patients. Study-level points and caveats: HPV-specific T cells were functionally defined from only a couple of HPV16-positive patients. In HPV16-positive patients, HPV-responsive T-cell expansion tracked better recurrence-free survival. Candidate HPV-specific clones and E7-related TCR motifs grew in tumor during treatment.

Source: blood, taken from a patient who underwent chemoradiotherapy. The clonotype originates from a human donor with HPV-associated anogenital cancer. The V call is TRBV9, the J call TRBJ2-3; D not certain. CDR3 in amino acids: CASSVAQGLDIADTQYF. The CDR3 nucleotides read TGTGCCAGCAGCGTAGCCCAAGGCCTAGATATTGCAGATACGCAGTATTTT. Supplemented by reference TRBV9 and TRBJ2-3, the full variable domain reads DSGVTQTPKHLITATGQRVTLRCSPRSGDLSVYWYQQSLDQGLQFLIQYYNGEERAKGNILERFSAQQFPDLHSELNLSSLELGDSALYFCASSVAQGLDIADTQYFGPGTRLTVL.